The T cell receptor beta chain under discussion was sequenced for a study of shared clonotypes between healthy human individuals. Germline lookup yields CDR1 MNHEY and CDR2 SVGAGI. The V end was cut by 0 bases, the J end by 8 bases, with 17 bases between. The CDR3 runs to 16 residues. Data came from immunoSEQ multiplex PCR; TCRdb stores just in-frame clones and leaves some out. The sample contains some 2,100,000 clones, 85% to 95% of which appear only once. CD45RO-negative, CCR7-selected cells formed the naive CD8 fraction, which excluded terminally differentiated effector memory CD45RA+ cells. Sequencing used naive CD8+ T cells from PBMCs. The chain has TRBV6-5 and TRBJ2-1; D may be TRBD1 (5 bases). The source of this sequence is a man aged 18-30 years in good health. Some clones in this sample may be carry-over from other donors' samples. The chain's CDR3 is CASSYSISRVGDEQFF. As DNA, the CDR3 is TGTGCCAGCAGTTACTCGATCTCCCGGGTAGGGGATGAGCAGTTCTTC.